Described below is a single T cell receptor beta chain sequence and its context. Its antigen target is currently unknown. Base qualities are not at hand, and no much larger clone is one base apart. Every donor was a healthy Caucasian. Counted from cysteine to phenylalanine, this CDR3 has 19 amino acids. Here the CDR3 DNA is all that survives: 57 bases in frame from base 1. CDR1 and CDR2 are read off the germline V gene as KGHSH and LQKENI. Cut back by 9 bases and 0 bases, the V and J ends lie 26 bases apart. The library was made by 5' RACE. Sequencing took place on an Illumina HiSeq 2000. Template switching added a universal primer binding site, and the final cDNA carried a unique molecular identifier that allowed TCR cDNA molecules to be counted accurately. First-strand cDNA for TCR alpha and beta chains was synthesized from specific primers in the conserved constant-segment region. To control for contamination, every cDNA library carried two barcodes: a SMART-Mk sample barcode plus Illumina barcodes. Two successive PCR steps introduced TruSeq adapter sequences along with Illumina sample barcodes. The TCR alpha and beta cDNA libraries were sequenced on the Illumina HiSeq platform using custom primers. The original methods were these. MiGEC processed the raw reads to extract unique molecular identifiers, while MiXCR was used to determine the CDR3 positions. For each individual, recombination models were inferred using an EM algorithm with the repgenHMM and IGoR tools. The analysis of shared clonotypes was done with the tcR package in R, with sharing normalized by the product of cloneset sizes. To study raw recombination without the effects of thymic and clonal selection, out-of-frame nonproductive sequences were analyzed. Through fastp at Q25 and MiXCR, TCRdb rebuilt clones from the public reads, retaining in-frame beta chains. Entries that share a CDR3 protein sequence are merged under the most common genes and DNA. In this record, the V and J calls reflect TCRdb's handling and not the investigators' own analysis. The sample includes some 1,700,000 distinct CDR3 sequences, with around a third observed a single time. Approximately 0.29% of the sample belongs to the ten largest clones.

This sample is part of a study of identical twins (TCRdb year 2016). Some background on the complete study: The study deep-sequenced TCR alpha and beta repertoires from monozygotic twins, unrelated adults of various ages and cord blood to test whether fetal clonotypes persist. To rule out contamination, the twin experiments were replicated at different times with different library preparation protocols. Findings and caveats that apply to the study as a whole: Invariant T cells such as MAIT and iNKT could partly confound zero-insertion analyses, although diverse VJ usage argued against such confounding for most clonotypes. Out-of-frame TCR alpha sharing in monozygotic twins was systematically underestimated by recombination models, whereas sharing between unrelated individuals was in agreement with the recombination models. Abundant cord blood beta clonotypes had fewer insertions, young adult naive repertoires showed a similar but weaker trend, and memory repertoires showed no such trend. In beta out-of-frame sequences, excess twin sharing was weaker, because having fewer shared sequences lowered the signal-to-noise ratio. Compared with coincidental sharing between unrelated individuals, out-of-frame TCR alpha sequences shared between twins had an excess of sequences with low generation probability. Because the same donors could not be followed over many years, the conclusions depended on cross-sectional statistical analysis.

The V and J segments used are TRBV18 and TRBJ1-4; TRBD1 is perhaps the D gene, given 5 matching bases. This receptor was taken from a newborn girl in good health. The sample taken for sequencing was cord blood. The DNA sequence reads TGTGCCAGTTACACCGGGACCCCAAACGGCCCTGCAACTAATGAAAAACTGTTTTTT. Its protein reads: CASYTGTPNGPATNEKLFF.